These 8 T cell receptor beta chains share one sample of origin, sequenced in a study of T cell repertoires in ileal Crohn's disease. The protocol was immunoSEQ multiplex PCR, while the TCRdb copy is restricted to in-frame clones and leaves out a portion. Of a few thousand clones listed, approximately 80% are singletons. Material for sequencing was ileal tissue. These receptors all stem from an adult with Crohn's disease.

The genes are TRBV13 and TRBJ1-1; 7 bases agree with TRBD1. CDR3 length equals 13 residues. V shed 6 bases, J shed 6 bases, and the junction held 7 bases outside the gene matches. The germline gives CDR1 PRHDT, CDR2 FYEKMQ (reference sequence). CDR3: CASRGGGLSEAFF. The CDR3 DNA reads TGTGCCAGCAGAGGAGGGGGCCTCTCTGAAGCTTTCTTT.

This clone was counted once. This chain uses TRBV7-9 with TRBJ1-2, with TRBD1 identical over 8 bases. V lost 5 bases to trimming and J lost 4 bases; unmatched junction nucleotides: 15. This CDR3 contains 17 residues. Germline-derived CDR1 and CDR2 are SEHNR and FQNEAQ (reference sequence). The CDR3 reads CASSPAYPRGLPYGYTF. The CDR3 DNA follows: TGTGCCAGCAGCCCTGCCTATCCCAGGGGGCTGCCCTATGGCTACACCTTC.

This rearrangement joins TRBV6-5 to TRBJ1-5; D unclear. The CDR3 consists of 15 residues. Germline assignment: CDR1 MNHEY and CDR2 SVGAGI. V was pared by 0 bases and J by 0 bases, with 6 bases between. The CDR3 reads CASSYSRNSNQPQHF. The CDR3 region has the DNA TGTGCCAGCAGTTACTCGAGAAATAGCAATCAGCCCCAGCATTTT.

The V gene is TRBV30, the J gene TRBJ1-4; the match to TRBD1 covers 8 bases. This CDR3 has 15 amino acids. Germline assignment: CDR1 GTSNPN and CDR2 SVGIG (reference sequence). The trim removed 6 bases at V and 0 bases at J, leaving 6 bases unmatched. CDR3 in DNA: TGTGCCTGCCACAGGGGGTTTGCAACTAATGAAAAACTGTTTTTT. Protein product: CACHRGFATNEKLFF.

The J gene is TRBJ2-7, the V gene TRBV19, with TRBD2 matching 12 bases. Germline V lookup: CDR1 LNHDA, CDR2 SQIVND (reference sequence). Trimming removed 5 bases from V and 4 bases from J; junction bases left unmatched: 3. The CDR3 spans 14 residues. Here the CDR3 reads CASSGTSGSYEQYF. DNA of the CDR3: TGTGCCAGTAGTGGGACTAGCGGGTCTTACGAGCAGTACTTC.

The gene calls are TRBV13 and TRBJ1-3; TRBD1 might be the D (5 bases). The CDR3 has 15 amino acids. The V gene lost 5 bases and the J gene lost 4 bases, with 15 bases spanning the gap. Per germline, CDR1 PRHDT and CDR2 FYEKMQ (reference sequence). The chain's CDR3 is CASSKQVLTGNTIYF. The CDR3 coding sequence is TGTGCCAGCAGCAAACAGGTACTCACCGGAAACACCATATATTTT.

This clone is a singleton in its sample. This chain links TRBV6-1 with TRBJ2-2; D perhaps matches TRBD1 (6 bases). Germline V lookup: CDR1 MNHNS, CDR2 SASEGT. The CDR3 runs 14 residues. Trimming pared 4 bases from V and 5 bases from J, leaving 11 bases between. The CDR3: CASSVMDRTGELFF. The CDR3 DNA is TGTGCCAGCAGTGTGATGGACAGAACCGGGGAGCTGTTTTTT.

CDR3 sequence reads: CASRKSDRLVTEAFF. CDR3 sequence (DNA): TGTGCCAGCAGGAAAAGCGACAGGCTGGTTACTGAAGCTTTCTTT. The chain joins TRBV6-6 to TRBJ1-1; D might be TRBD1 (6 bases). Trimming removed 6 bases at V and 5 bases at J, with 19 bases between. The CDR3 contains 15 residues. Germline V lookup: CDR1 MNHNY, CDR2 SVGAGI (reference sequence).